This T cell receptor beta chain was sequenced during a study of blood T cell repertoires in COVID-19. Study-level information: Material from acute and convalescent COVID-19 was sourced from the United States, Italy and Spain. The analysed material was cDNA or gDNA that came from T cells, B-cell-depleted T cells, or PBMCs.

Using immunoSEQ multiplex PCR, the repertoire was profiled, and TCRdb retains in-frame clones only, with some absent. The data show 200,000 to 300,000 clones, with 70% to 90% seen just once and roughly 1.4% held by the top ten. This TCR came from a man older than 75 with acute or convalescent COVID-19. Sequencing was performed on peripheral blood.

The CDR3 DNA reads TGTGCCAGCAGCCGGATCGTGACTAGCGGGGAAGAGACCCAGTACTTC. Translation gives CASSRIVTSGEETQYF. The chain carries TRBV7-2 and TRBJ2-5; 11 positions match TRBD2. This CDR3 is built from 16 residues. The V segment lost 5 bases and the J segment 3 bases; nucleotides outside the gene matches: 8. Germline values: CDR1 SGHTA, CDR2 FQGNSA.